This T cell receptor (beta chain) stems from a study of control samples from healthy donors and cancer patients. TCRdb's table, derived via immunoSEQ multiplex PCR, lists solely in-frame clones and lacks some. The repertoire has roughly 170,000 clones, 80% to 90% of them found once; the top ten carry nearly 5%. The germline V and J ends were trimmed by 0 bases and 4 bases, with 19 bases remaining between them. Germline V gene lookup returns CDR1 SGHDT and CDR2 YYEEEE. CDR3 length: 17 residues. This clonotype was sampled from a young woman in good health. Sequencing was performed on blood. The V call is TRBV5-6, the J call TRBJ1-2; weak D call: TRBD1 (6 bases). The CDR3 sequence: CASSLERGGSPLYGYTF. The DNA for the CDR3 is TGTGCCAGCAGCTTGGAAAGGGGGGGGTCCCCTCTCTATGGCTACACCTTC.